Described below is a single T cell receptor beta chain sequence and its context. As yet, its antigen is unknown. Trimming removed 2 bases at V and 9 bases at J, with 19 bases between. Germline V CDR1 and CDR2: SGHVS, FNYEAQ. This CDR3 spans 16 amino acids. In TCRdb, the reads were re-called with MiXCR into one record per CDR3 protein. The sample gives about 920,000 distinct CDR3 sequences, roughly 31% of which show up once; around an eighth is in the top ten. These data come from a study of T cell repertoires in cytomegalovirus infection. Notes on the study in general: Cumulative public TCR beta family frequency identified carriers of CMV plus the relevant HLA. Within the response measured ex vivo, HLA-C-restricted CMV-specific TCR beta clonotypes were dominant.

Sequenced here: cultured CD8+ T cells from PBMCs, sampled from culture after CMV antigen stimulation. The receptor's source is a human donor in good health (CMV status not recorded). Some clones in this sample may be carry-over from other donors' samples. The chain has TRBV7-6 and TRBJ2-2, with D possibly TRBD1 on 5 matching bases. The CDR3 protein is CASSLSGHPSARELFF. The CDR3, as DNA: TGTGCCAGCAGCTTATCAGGGCACCCTTCCGCTCGGGAGCTGTTTTTT.